Each of the 18 T cell receptor beta chains below was sequenced from the same sample in a study of blood T cell repertoires in COVID-19. This table comes from immunoSEQ multiplex PCR, and its TCRdb copy is limited to in-frame clones, with some not included. The data show about 170,000 clones, with approximately 90% seen just once and about 5.3% held by the top ten. The specimen sequenced was peripheral blood. These receptors originate from a man younger than 30 with COVID-19, enrolled during active disease.

This clone was seen a few times. The CDR3 reads CASAPGLAYEQYF. The CDR3 DNA reads TGTGCCAGCGCCCCCGGACTAGCCTACGAGCAGTACTTC. The chain employs TRBV19 and TRBJ2-7, with 7 bases identical to TRBD2. The V and J ends lost 9 bases and 2 bases, in that order; junction bases with no gene match: 7. This CDR3 is 13 amino acids long. The germline gives CDR1 LNHDA, CDR2 SQIVND (reference sequence).

The chain employs TRBV27 and TRBJ2-7; the match to TRBD1 covers 8 bases. The CDR3 contains 14 residues. V dropped 4 bases and J dropped 0; count of bases not matched to a gene: 2. In germline, CDR1 is MNHEY, CDR2 SMNVEV (reference sequence). The CDR3 region has the DNA TGTGCCAGCAGTTACGGACAGGGCTCCTACGAGCAGTACTTC. Translation gives CASSYGQGSYEQYF.

In this sample, this clone turned up a few times. The chain combines TRBV5-1 with TRBJ1-1; 8 bases agree with TRBD1. CDR1 and CDR2 from the germline V gene are SGHRS and YFSETQ. J gave up 4 bases and V 5 bases, and 13 bases lay outside the gene matches. This CDR3 contains 16 residues. The DNA of the CDR3 is TGCGCCAGCAGGTCCGGGACAGGCTTATCGAGCACTGAAGCTTTCTTT. It specifies CASRSGTGLSSTEAFF.

J is TRBJ2-2 and V is TRBV7-2; the match to TRBD2 covers 15 bases. The CDR3 loop spans 19 amino acids. Germline V CDR1 and CDR2: SGHTA, FQGNSA. Losses at the gene ends were 1 base for V and 2 bases for J; bases not matched to a gene: 5. The chain's CDR3 is CASSLGTSGRATNTGELFF. In nucleotides, the CDR3 is TGTGCCAGCAGCTTAGGGACTAGCGGGAGGGCCACTAACACCGGGGAGCTGTTTTTT.

This clone was seen a handful of times. V gene TRBV19 combines with J gene TRBJ1-5, with TRBD1 matching 7 bases. In germline, CDR1 is LNHDA, CDR2 SQIVND (reference sequence). The CDR3 consists of 13 residues. The V and J ends lost 3 bases and 6 bases, in that order; junction bases with no gene match: 2. DNA of the CDR3: TGTGCCAGTAGTATTTCAGGGGGTCAGCCCCAGCATTTT. This codes for CASSISGGQPQHF.

The V and J genes are TRBV19 and TRBJ2-7; 8 bases map to TRBD1. The V segment lost 4 bases and the J segment 4 bases; nucleotides outside the gene matches: 3. The CDR3 loop spans 13 amino acids. Germline-derived CDR1 and CDR2 are LNHDA and SQIVND (reference sequence). In DNA form, the CDR3 reads TGTGCCAGTAGTAGCGGACAGGGATACGAGCAGTACTTC. This encodes CASSSGQGYEQYF.

The V gene is TRBV5-4, the J gene TRBJ1-2; D call uncertain. CDR1 and CDR2 from the germline V gene are SGHNT and YYREEE (reference sequence). This CDR3 spans 13 amino acids. Between the trimmed V and J ends, which lost 4 bases and 7 bases, there was a span of 14 bases. The CDR3 protein is CASSRGESGGYTF. CDR3 coding DNA: TGTGCCAGCAGCCGCGGCGAAAGTGGTGGCTACACCTTC.

The J gene is TRBJ2-7, the V gene TRBV7-6, with 9 positions matching TRBD1. V was pared by 7 bases and J by 4 bases, with 8 bases of the junction left unmatched. Germline CDR1 is SGHVS and CDR2 is FNYEAQ. The CDR3 runs to 14 residues. The CDR3 protein is CASTPGTGYYEQYF. The CDR3 DNA reads TGTGCCAGCACCCCCGGGACAGGGTATTACGAGCAGTACTTC.

The chain uses TRBV20-1 and TRBJ1-3; the D gene is possibly TRBD1 (6 bases). There are 15 residues in the CDR3. Germline V gene sequence: CDR1 DFQATT, CDR2 SNEGSKA (reference sequence). Deletions cut 3 bases from V and 2 bases from J, with 14 bases between. CDR3 sequence: CSASRAPGAGNTIYF. For the CDR3, the DNA is TGCAGTGCTAGTCGCGCGCCAGGGGCTGGAAACACCATATATTTT.

This chain connects TRBV3-1 (or the pseudogene TRBV3-2) to TRBJ2-7; the D gene is possibly TRBD1 (5 bases). The ends were cut back, 3 bases at V and 6 bases at J, with 12 bases in the middle. This CDR3 contains 13 residues. In germline, CDR1 is LGHDT, CDR2 YNNKEL (reference sequence). CDR3: CASSHDSPSEQYF. DNA for the CDR3: TGTGCCAGCAGCCACGACAGCCCCTCCGAGCAGTACTTC.

This clone was found a few times. V and J are TRBV7-9 and TRBJ2-5, with 7 bases aligning to TRBD1. Germline V gene data show CDR1 as SEHNR and CDR2 as FQNEAQ (reference sequence). With V trimmed by 1 base and J by 2 bases, 4 bases remained unmatched. The CDR3 has 15 amino acids. The CDR3 coding sequence is TGTGCCAGCAGCTTAGAGGGGGCAGCTCAAGAGACCCAGTACTTC. Residues: CASSLEGAAQETQYF.

This clone was observed once. The V gene is TRBV15, the J gene TRBJ1-3; maybe TRBD1 (5 bases). Germline CDR1 and CDR2: LNHNV and YYDKDF (reference sequence). Trimming removed 1 base from V and 0 bases from J, with 13 bases in between. This CDR3 contains 17 residues. In DNA, the CDR3 is TGTGCCACCAGCAGAGGAGGGCTGGGGGGCTCTGGAAACACCATATATTTT. Its translation: CATSRGGLGGSGNTIYF.

A single count supports this clone. The chain employs TRBV11-2 and TRBJ2-7; 7 nucleotides agree with TRBD1. The germline V gene encodes CDR1 SGHAT and CDR2 FQNNGV. This CDR3 has 14 amino acids. Trimming cost V 4 bases and J 2 bases; bases outside gene matches: 5. Written as DNA, the CDR3 is TGTGCCAGCAGCTCGGGACAGCAAACCTACGAGCAGTACTTC. Translated: CASSSGQQTYEQYF.

The J gene is TRBJ2-7, the V gene TRBV27; possible D gene TRBD2, 5 bases. Germline CDR1 is MNHEY and CDR2 is SMNVEV (reference sequence). Trimming removed 7 bases at V and 2 bases at J, with 21 bases between. The CDR3 is made up of 16 amino acids. DNA for the CDR3: TGTGCCAGCACCCTCTCGCGGACGGGCGGGCCCTACGAGCAGTACTTC. Protein sequence: CASTLSRTGGPYEQYF.

The chain links TRBV18 to TRBJ2-5, with 7 bases identical to TRBD2. With 3 bases clipped from V and 4 bases from J, the junction kept 17 bases outside the gene matches. CDR3 length equals 18 residues. In germline, CDR1 is KGHSH, CDR2 LQKENI. The CDR3 nucleotides read TGTGCCAGCTCACCCGCGGGAGCGGGGTTTCCAGCGGGAGAGACCCAGTACTTC. It codes for CASSPAGAGFPAGETQYF.

CDR3 DNA: TGTGCCAGCAGCTTCTACCGGGACAGAGACAATGAGCAGTTCTTC. Residues: CASSFYRDRDNEQFF. This rearrangement joins TRBV7-9 to TRBJ2-1; 7 bases map to TRBD1. The CDR3 length is 15 residues. V shed 3 bases, J shed 5 bases, and the junction held 7 bases outside the gene matches. In germline, CDR1 is SEHNR, CDR2 FQNEAQ (reference sequence).

The chain combines TRBV28 with TRBJ2-1, with D tentatively TRBD1 (5 bases). The CDR3 covers 17 residues. Germline values: CDR1 MDHEN, CDR2 SYDVKM. V was clipped by 5 bases and J by 0 bases, with 17 bases between them. CDR3 protein: CASSPTGRISSYNEQFF. CDR3 in DNA: TGTGCCAGCAGTCCTACAGGACGAATAAGCTCCTACAATGAGCAGTTCTTC.

The J gene is TRBJ1-5, the V gene TRBV6-5; unclear D gene. The V gene lost 7 bases and the J gene lost 7 bases, with 14 bases spanning the gap. The CDR3 loop spans 13 amino acids. Germline lookup yields CDR1 MNHEY and CDR2 SVGAGI. The CDR3 sequence: CASKKGARQPQHF. In DNA, the CDR3 is TGTGCCAGCAAGAAGGGAGCAAGACAGCCCCAGCATTTT.